This T cell receptor (beta chain) was observed in a study of T cell responses to AZD1222 COVID-19 vaccine. Repertoires were generated with immunoSEQ multiplex PCR, while TCRdb's copy carries only in-frame clones and drops some. Seen here are around 180,000 clones, 75% to 90% observed once, and the top ten hold approximately 6.9%. This CDR3 has 14 amino acids. Trimming cost V 3 bases and J 7 bases, with 16 bases left between them. Germline CDR1 reads GTSNPN; CDR2 reads SVGIG (reference sequence). This clonotype was obtained from an adult in good health. The material sequenced was peripheral blood, taken on day 0 of AZD1222 vaccination. This chain joins TRBV30 and TRBJ1-5; D may be TRBD1 (5 bases). CDR3 residues: CAWSTDSSGQPQHF. The CDR3 DNA reads as TGTGCCTGGAGCACTGACAGTTCCGGGCAGCCCCAGCATTTT.